Listed here are 10 T cell receptor beta chains from one sample, sequenced in a study of CD8 T cells in ankylosing spondylitis. Findings and caveats of the study: Characteristic of ankylosing spondylitis blood, it appeared, was a TCR beta motif comprising 7 to 9 highly homologous variants.

TCRdb re-called the 5' RACE reads with MiXCR, one entry per CDR3 protein. The repertoire has more than 500,000 distinct CDR3 sequences, less than 6% of them found once; the top ten carry 3% to 4.5%. Their antigens remain unidentified. Sequencing was carried out using blood, either unsorted or a sorted T cell fraction (not recorded which). These receptors were taken from a male donor with ankylosing spondylitis.

This clonotype came up many times. This chain links TRBV15 with TRBJ1-1; 9 nucleotides align to TRBD1. After removal of 0 bases from V and 1 base from J, the junction contained 0 bases not matched to a gene. Looked up from germline, CDR1 is LNHNV and CDR2 is YYDKDF (reference sequence). The CDR3 runs to 15 residues. The CDR3 region has the DNA TGTGCCACCAGCAGAGAGGGACAGGGGAACACTGAAGCTTTCTTT. This sequence encodes CATSREGQGNTEAFF.

This clonotype was recorded many times. The V call is TRBV29-1, the J call TRBJ2-3; 9 nucleotides agree with TRBD1. V was pared by 7 bases and J by 4 bases, with 9 bases of the junction left unmatched. CDR3 length: 14 residues. Germline V lookup: CDR1 SQVTM, CDR2 ANQGSEA. CDR3 DNA sequence: TGCAGCGCTCGGGACAGGGCTATAGCAGATACGCAGTATTTT. Its translation is CSARDRAIADTQYF.

This chain connects TRBV20-1 to TRBJ1-1, with D perhaps TRBD1 (5 bases). This CDR3 has 13 residues. Per germline, CDR1 DFQATT and CDR2 SNEGSKA (reference sequence). V lost 0 bases and J lost 11, with 16 bases in between. The CDR3 nucleotides are TGCAGTGCTAGAGATGGGGGGAGCCCAGGGGCTTTCTTT. Translating gives CSARDGGSPGAFF.

The table lists this clonotype with many counts. This chain connects TRBV10-3 to TRBJ2-1, with 8 bases identical to TRBD2. J gave up 13 bases and V 0 bases, and 5 bases lay outside the gene matches. The CDR3 is made up of 13 amino acids. Germline lookup yields CDR1 ENHRY and CDR2 SYGVKD. The CDR3 here is CAISESSSGTQFF. In DNA, the CDR3 is TGTGCCATCAGTGAGTCCAGTAGCGGGACTCAGTTCTTC.

This clonotype has a count of ten or more. The rearrangement uses TRBV7-2 and TRBJ1-5; 10 positions agree with TRBD1. Trimming at V came to 6 bases and at J to 5 bases, leaving 7 bases not matched to a gene. CDR1 is SGHTA and CDR2 is FQGNSA in the germline V gene. This CDR3 is built from 15 residues. The CDR3 is CASRSGTGDYQPQHF. In DNA, the CDR3 is TGTGCCAGCAGATCCGGGACAGGGGATTATCAGCCCCAGCATTTT.

Many counts were recorded for this clonotype. The rearrangement uses TRBV10-3 and TRBJ1-4; 7 bases are a match to TRBD1. Germline V gene data show CDR1 as ENHRY and CDR2 as SYGVKD. Germline trimming cut 11 bases from V and 8 bases from J; bases unmatched to any gene: 11. This CDR3 is 13 amino acids long. The CDR3 DNA reads as TGTGCCGCCAACAGGGGCCCCACGGAAAAACTGTTTTTT. This sequence encodes CAANRGPTEKLFF.

This chain connects TRBV7-2 to TRBJ2-7, with 13 bases that match TRBD2. With V trimmed by 4 bases and J by 3 bases, 9 bases remained unmatched. The length of the CDR3 is 17 residues. The germline V gene encodes CDR1 SGHTA and CDR2 FQGNSA. CDR3 sequence (DNA): TGTGCCAGCAGCTCAGGACTAGCGGGAGAGGCGGACTACGAGCAGTACTTC. Residues: CASSSGLAGEADYEQYF.

In this sample, this clonotype turned up many times. V and J are TRBV7-2 and TRBJ1-2, with D hard to call. The germline CDR1 and CDR2 sequences are SGHTA and FQGNSA. Trimming removed 4 bases from V and 8 bases from J, with 11 bases in between. CDR3 length: 12 residues. CDR3 loop: CASSSPPRGYTF. The CDR3 DNA is TGTGCCAGCAGCTCCCCACCACGAGGCTACACCTTC.

This clonotype was counted at least ten times. The chain has TRBV29-1 and TRBJ2-1, with D possibly matching TRBD1 (6 bases). The CDR3 has 17 amino acids. Trimming cost V 4 bases and J 0 bases, with 19 bases left between them. The V gene's germline CDR1 is SQVTM and CDR2 ANQGSEA. For the CDR3, the DNA is TGCAGCGTTGCCGGGACAAGGACCCCGAGCTCCTACAATGAGCAGTTCTTC. It is translated as CSVAGTRTPSSYNEQFF.

This clonotype was observed at least ten times. V is TRBV20-1 and J is TRBJ2-2; no reliable D call. CDR1 and CDR2 (germline): DFQATT, SNEGSKA (reference sequence). V gave up 4 bases and J gave up 1 base, with 7 bases separating them. The CDR3 extends over 13 amino acids. CDR3 sequence (DNA): TGCAGTGCTATTTCAAGGAACACCGGGGAGCTGTTTTTT. Residues: CSAISRNTGELFF.